This paragraph covers one T cell receptor (beta chain) sequence. This specimen comes from a study of blood T cell repertoires in COVID-19. For the study at large: Italy, Spain and the United States were the sources of the convalescent and acute COVID-19 samples. The cDNA or gDNA used as material had been derived from T cells, B-cell-depleted T cells, or PBMCs.

CDR3 length: 15 residues. V was pared by 1 base and J by 0 bases, with 2 bases of the junction left unmatched. Germline-derived CDR1 and CDR2 are SEHNR and FQNEAQ (reference sequence). Recruited during active infection, patients (from Seattle) were subsequently followed longitudinally. As handled by the study authors: Counts of nucleated cells, estimated from reference gene primer amplification, were obtained. The table came from immunoSEQ multiplex PCR; TCRdb's copy has only in-frame clones and leaves some out. The V and J calls and the clone size are those of that table, but D and trimming were determined from the DNA. This sample has approximately 170,000 clones, with roughly 90% found just once.

The V call is TRBV7-9, the J call TRBJ2-7; the match to TRBD1 covers 8 bases. The sample was peripheral blood. This TCR was recovered from a woman aged 55-70 years with COVID-19, enrolled during active disease. The CDR3 loop is CASSLVGQVSYEQYF. CDR3 coding DNA: TGTGCCAGCAGCTTAGTGGGACAGGTCTCCTACGAGCAGTACTTC.